The 32 T cell receptor beta chains below were found in one sample sequenced in a study of blood T cell repertoires in COVID-19. Measured with immunoSEQ multiplex PCR; TCRdb has only the in-frame clones, and not every one. The sample carries 110,000 or so clones, around nine tenths recorded once. The specimen sequenced was peripheral blood. These TCRs come from a woman in her 70s who had recovered from COVID-19.

The CDR3 DNA reads TGTGCCTGGGATCCCGGGACAGGGAGTACTGAAGCTTTCTTT. As protein: CAWDPGTGSTEAFF. The chain joins TRBV30 to TRBJ1-1; TRBD1 agrees at 9 bases. CDR3 length: 14 residues. The V and J ends lost 5 bases and 5 bases, in that order; junction bases with no gene match: 9. Germline V gives CDR1 GTSNPN, CDR2 SVGIG (reference sequence).

This clone was observed once. This chain joins TRBV6-2 or TRBV6-3 and TRBJ2-3; D is unclear. CDR3 length: 15 residues. The V end lost 6 bases, the J end lost 3 bases, and 16 bases lay between the germline ends. Germline CDR1 and CDR2: MNHEY and SVGEGT. As DNA, the CDR3 is TGTGCCAGCAGCGTTGGGCTATCCAGGACAGATACGCAGTATTTT. Translated, it gives CASSVGLSRTDTQYF.

This chain connects TRBV10-1 to TRBJ2-2; D may be TRBD2 (6 bases). The CDR3 is made up of 15 amino acids. V lost 8 bases to trimming and J lost 1 base, with 14 bases between them. Germline values: CDR1 WNHNN, CDR2 SYGVQD (reference sequence). The CDR3 reads CASGEDWENTGELFF. The DNA for the CDR3 is TGCGCCAGCGGGGAGGACTGGGAGAACACCGGGGAGCTGTTTTTT.

This chain uses TRBV11-1 with TRBJ2-3; TRBD1 is a possible D gene (5 bases). Germline V lookup: CDR1 SGHAT, CDR2 FQDESV (reference sequence). Trimming removed 3 bases from V and 1 base from J, with 11 bases in between. CDR3 size: 15 residues. This chain's CDR3 is CASSFRQYGTDTQYF. CDR3 DNA sequence: TGTGCCAGCAGCTTCCGACAGTACGGCACAGATACGCAGTATTTT.

This clone was observed a few times. The CDR3 is CASSFSGLYNEQFF. CDR3 sequence (DNA): TGTGCCAGCAGCTTCTCAGGGCTCTACAATGAGCAGTTCTTC. This chain joins TRBV7-3 and TRBJ2-1, with TRBD1 as a possible D gene (5 bases). The CDR3 has 14 residues. Germline CDR1 SGHTA, CDR2 FQGTGA. The ends were cut back, 3 bases at V and 3 bases at J, with 9 bases in the middle.

The gene calls are TRBV10-3 and TRBJ2-5, with 9 bases lining up with TRBD1. Germline V gene sequence: CDR1 ENHRY, CDR2 SYGVKD. CDR3 size: 14 residues. Unmatched junction bases numbered 10, after V lost 9 bases and J lost 5 bases. DNA for the CDR3: TGTGCCATGGCGGGGACAGGGTTAAGGGAGACCCAGTACTTC. It specifies CAMAGTGLRETQYF.

This chain connects TRBV6-2 or TRBV6-3 to TRBJ2-7, with a possible D match to TRBD1 (6 bases). Trimming cost V 2 bases and J 2 bases, with 19 bases left between them. The CDR3 loop spans 17 amino acids. CDR1 and CDR2 (germline): MNHEY, SVGEGT. The chain's CDR3 is CASSYKVDGQGTYEQYF. The CDR3, as DNA: TGTGCCAGCAGTTACAAGGTTGACGGGCAGGGGACCTACGAGCAGTACTTC.

J is TRBJ2-1 and V is TRBV7-2, with 10 bases identical to TRBD2. J was trimmed by 3 bases and V by 0 bases; bases with no gene match: 2. The CDR3 totals 16 residues. The germline CDR1 and CDR2 sequences are SGHTA and FQGNSA. CDR3 nucleotide sequence: TGTGCCAGCAGCTTAGCCGCTAGCGGGGGCTACAATGAGCAGTTCTTC. It translates to CASSLAASGGYNEQFF.

The chain employs TRBV19 and TRBJ2-2, with 9 bases matching TRBD1. This CDR3 contains 14 residues. Looked up from germline, CDR1 is LNHDA and CDR2 is SQIVND (reference sequence). The trim removed 6 bases at V and 4 bases at J, leaving 3 bases unmatched. The chain's CDR3 is CASRTGGTTGELFF. CDR3 in DNA: TGTGCCAGTAGGACAGGGGGGACCACCGGGGAGCTGTTTTTT.

J is TRBJ2-5 and V is TRBV28; maybe TRBD1 (6 bases). This CDR3 is 12 amino acids long. Trimming left V 11 bases short and J 5 bases short, with 15 bases between. In germline, CDR1 is MDHEN, CDR2 SYDVKM. The chain's CDR3 is CASSSRGETQYF. The CDR3 bases are TGTGCCTCCAGCAGTAGGGGGGAGACCCAGTACTTC.

The rearrangement links TRBV9 to TRBJ1-4; tentatively, D is TRBD1 (5 bases). V was shortened by 3 bases and J by 8 bases, with 20 bases between the two germline ends. Germline lookup yields CDR1 SGDLS and CDR2 YYNGEE. This CDR3 region has 16 residues. This CDR3 reads CASSAQATPWGEKLFF. The CDR3 DNA reads TGTGCCAGCAGCGCCCAGGCGACCCCTTGGGGCGAAAAACTGTTTTTT.

The V and J genes are TRBV3-1 (or the pseudogene TRBV3-2) and TRBJ1-2; TRBD1 matches at 8 bases. V was clipped by 0 bases and J by 8 bases; unmatched bases: 5. The CDR3 runs to 14 residues. CDR1 is LGHDT and CDR2 is YNNKEL in the germline V gene (reference sequence). CDR3 in DNA: TGTGCCAGCAGCCAAGACAGGGGGCGAGGGGGCTACACCTTC. It yields the protein CASSQDRGRGGYTF.

V is TRBV7-6 and J is TRBJ2-5; D may be TRBD2 (5 bases). The ends were cut back, 5 bases at V and 5 bases at J, with 12 bases in the middle. The CDR3 totals 13 residues. Germline V gives CDR1 SGHVS, CDR2 FNYEAQ. CDR3 coding DNA: TGTGCCAGCAGCCCGGACCTAGCCGAGACCCAGTACTTC. This codes for CASSPDLAETQYF.

The J gene is TRBJ1-5, the V gene TRBV5-6, with D tentatively TRBD1 (5 bases). CDR3 size: 15 residues. The germline CDR1 and CDR2 sequences are SGHDT and YYEEEE. The V end lost 0 bases, the J end lost 7 bases, and 14 bases lay between the germline ends. CDR3 amino acids: CASSLGFRARQPQHF. The CDR3 DNA follows: TGTGCCAGCAGCTTGGGGTTCAGGGCGAGGCAGCCCCAGCATTTT.

In DNA, the CDR3 is TGTGCCACCAGTGATTCGCCAAGGGACAGGCTCTACAATGAGCAGTTCTTC. Amino acid sequence: CATSDSPRDRLYNEQFF. The chain links TRBV24-1 to TRBJ2-1; 8 positions agree with TRBD1. In germline, CDR1 is KGHDR, CDR2 SFDVKD. The CDR3 consists of 17 residues. Unmatched junction bases numbered 8, after V lost 2 bases and J lost 3 bases.

The chain has TRBV21-1 and TRBJ1-1. TRBV21-1 has pseudogene status. The CDR3 sequence is 13 residues long. CDR3 coding DNA: TGTGCCATCACGTTTCTGACGGGCACTGAAGCTTTCTTT. This gives the protein CAITFLTGTEAFF.

V and J are TRBV24-1 and TRBJ2-5, with 10 nucleotides matching TRBD1. This CDR3 is 17 amino acids long. Unmatched junction bases numbered 11, after V lost 5 bases and J lost 3 bases. CDR1 is KGHDR and CDR2 is SFDVKD in the germline V gene. The CDR3 DNA is TGTGCCACCAGTGTACCGGGACAGGGGATAAGAGAAGAGACCCAGTACTTC. Encoded protein: CATSVPGQGIREETQYF.

This clone was counted once. The J gene is TRBJ2-7, the V gene TRBV6-5; 13 bases fit TRBD2. Losses at the gene ends were 0 bases for V and 4 bases for J; bases not matched to a gene: 3. There are 16 residues in the CDR3. Germline V CDR1 and CDR2: MNHEY, SVGAGI. The CDR3 loop reads CASSYSVLAGGYEQYF. CDR3 DNA: TGTGCCAGCAGTTACTCGGTACTAGCGGGAGGGTACGAGCAGTACTTC.

The chain carries TRBV11-2 and TRBJ2-5; D ambiguous. This CDR3 is built from 11 residues. Germline V gene lookup returns CDR1 SGHAT and CDR2 FQNNGV. The ends were cut back, 3 bases at V and 5 bases at J, with 4 bases in the middle. The CDR3 nucleotides read TGTGCCAGCAGCTTGTCGGAGACCCAGTACTTC. Translated: CASSLSETQYF.

This chain connects TRBV7-3 to TRBJ1-1; 7 bases are shared with TRBD1. Germline CDR1 reads SGHTA; CDR2 reads FQGTGA. The CDR3 extends over 13 amino acids. V shed 5 bases, J shed 3 bases, and the junction held 3 bases outside the gene matches. The CDR3, as DNA: TGTGCCAGCAGCGGAACAGGGGACACTGAAGCTTTCTTT. Protein product: CASSGTGDTEAFF.

The chain couples TRBV4-3 to TRBJ2-1; 7 bases are a match to TRBD2. In germline, CDR1 is LGHNA, CDR2 YSLEER. This CDR3 comprises 14 residues. V shed 0 bases and J 4 bases; nucleotides not matched to a gene: 0. The CDR3 DNA is TGCGCCAGCAGCCAAGAGGGACTATACAATGAGCAGTTCTTC. This encodes CASSQEGLYNEQFF.

The rearrangement joins TRBV10-3 to TRBJ1-5; 7 bases map to TRBD1. Germline V lookup: CDR1 ENHRY, CDR2 SYGVKD. The CDR3 loop spans 15 amino acids. J lost 3 bases, V lost 6 bases, and 8 bases had no gene match. The CDR3 nucleotides are TGTGCCATCAGCCTCGACAGGGAACCCAATCAGCCCCAGCATTTT. This gives the protein CAISLDREPNQPQHF.

The CDR3 sequence: CASSAGLPYEQYF. As DNA, the CDR3 is TGTGCCAGCAGCGCGGGACTCCCCTACGAGCAGTACTTC. The gene calls are TRBV3-1 (or the pseudogene TRBV3-2) and TRBJ2-7, with D possibly matching TRBD2 (6 bases). V lost 5 bases, J lost 2 bases, and 10 bases lay in between. The CDR3 length is 13 residues. Germline V CDR1 and CDR2: LGHDT, YNNKEL (reference sequence).

The chain combines TRBV6-2 or TRBV6-3 with TRBJ1-4; perhaps TRBD1 as D (6 bases). Trimming shortened V by 5 bases and J by 5 bases, and 12 bases separated the two germline ends. The CDR3 is 14 residues long. The germline V gene has CDR1 MNHEY and CDR2 SVGEGT. CDR3 DNA: TGTGCCAGCAGTGCCCATAGGGGGAATGAAAAACTGTTTTTT. Protein product: CASSAHRGNEKLFF.

The rearrangement uses TRBV7-3 and TRBJ2-3; possibly TRBD2 for D (5 bases). Per germline, CDR1 SGHTA and CDR2 FQGTGA. Trimming took 4 bases from V and 0 from J, leaving 11 bases between them. CDR3 length: 15 residues. Written as DNA, the CDR3 is TGTGCCAGCAGCTCGCTAGCAACTAGCACAGATACGCAGTATTTT. It yields the protein CASSSLATSTDTQYF. Full variable domain (outside the CDR3, taken from reference TRBV7-3 and TRBJ2-3): GAGVSQTPSNKVTEKGKYVELRCDPISGHTALYWYRQSLGQGPEFLIYFQGTGAADDSGLPNDRFFAVRPEGSVSTLKIQRTERGDSAVYLCASSSLATSTDTQYFGPGTRLTVL.

V is TRBV5-1 and J is TRBJ1-2, with D tentatively TRBD1 (5 bases). Germline CDR1 and CDR2: SGHRS and YFSETQ. Trimming removed 6 bases from V and 4 bases from J, with 16 bases in between. The CDR3 totals 14 residues. CDR3 coding DNA: TGCGCCAGCACTCAACAGGCCGGTGGCTATGGCTACACCTTC. Translating gives CASTQQAGGYGYTF.

The rearrangement joins TRBV4-1 to TRBJ1-2; D not resolved. Looked up from germline, CDR1 is MGHRA and CDR2 is YSYEKL. The length of the CDR3 is 14 residues. V shed 0 bases and J shed 1 base, with 6 bases lying between them. The CDR3 DNA reads TGCGCCAGCAGCCAAGAGGCTTTTAACTATGGCTACACCTTC. It yields the protein CASSQEAFNYGYTF.

The chain links TRBV6-2 or TRBV6-3 to TRBJ1-2, with TRBD1 as a possible D gene (6 bases). Trimming removed 5 bases at V and 6 bases at J, with 10 bases between. This CDR3 has 12 residues. CDR1 MNHEY and CDR2 SVGEGT come from the germline V gene. CDR3 amino acids: CASSHRTDGYTF. The CDR3 nucleotides are TGTGCCAGCAGTCACCGGACAGATGGCTACACCTTC.

J is TRBJ2-7 and V is TRBV9; TRBD2 agrees at 8 bases. V dropped 5 bases and J dropped 0; count of bases not matched to a gene: 7. CDR3 length: 15 amino acids. CDR1 is SGDLS, CDR2 YYNGEE, per germline. CDR3: CASSGPGGDSYEQYF. The DNA for the CDR3 is TGTGCCAGCAGTGGCCCCGGGGGGGACTCCTACGAGCAGTACTTC. The full variable domain, with the rest looked up from reference TRBV9 and TRBJ2-7, is DSGVTQTPKHLITATGQRVTLRCSPRSGDLSVYWYQQSLDQGLQFLIQYYNGEERAKGNILERFSAQQFPDLHSELNLSSLELGDSALYFCASSGPGGDSYEQYFGPGTRLTVT.

V usage is TRBV9 and J usage is TRBJ1-1; weak D call: TRBD1 (5 bases). Germline V gene lookup returns CDR1 SGDLS and CDR2 YYNGEE. The CDR3 is 14 amino acids. V lost 7 bases to trimming and J lost 0 bases, with 13 bases between them. The CDR3 protein is CASGGSRMNTEAFF. For the CDR3, the DNA is TGTGCCAGCGGGGGGTCCCGGATGAACACTGAAGCTTTCTTT.

This chain uses TRBV30 with TRBJ2-7, with D unresolved. The V gene lost 0 bases and the J gene lost 0 bases, with 6 bases spanning the gap. Germline V gene sequence: CDR1 GTSNPN, CDR2 SVGIG (reference sequence). The CDR3 contains 13 residues. The CDR3 sequence is CAWSVQISYEQYF. The CDR3, as DNA: TGTGCCTGGAGTGTGCAGATCTCCTACGAGCAGTACTTC. The whole variable domain, filled in from reference TRBV30 and TRBJ2-7, reads SQTIHQWPATLVQPVGSPLSLECTVEGTSNPNLYWYRQAAGRGLQLLFYSVGIGQISSEVPQNLSASRPQDRQFILSSKKLLLSDSGFYLCAWSVQISYEQYFGPGTRLTVT.

In nucleotides, the CDR3 is TGTGCCAGCAGTGAAGCCCTCTTGGGAGCGGGGGGAGAGACCCAGTACTTC. It translates to CASSEALLGAGGETQYF. V usage is TRBV6-1 and J usage is TRBJ2-5, with 9 bases identical to TRBD2. V was clipped by 0 bases and J by 4 bases; unmatched bases: 9. Germline CDR1 MNHNS, CDR2 SASEGT. The length of the CDR3 is 17 residues.